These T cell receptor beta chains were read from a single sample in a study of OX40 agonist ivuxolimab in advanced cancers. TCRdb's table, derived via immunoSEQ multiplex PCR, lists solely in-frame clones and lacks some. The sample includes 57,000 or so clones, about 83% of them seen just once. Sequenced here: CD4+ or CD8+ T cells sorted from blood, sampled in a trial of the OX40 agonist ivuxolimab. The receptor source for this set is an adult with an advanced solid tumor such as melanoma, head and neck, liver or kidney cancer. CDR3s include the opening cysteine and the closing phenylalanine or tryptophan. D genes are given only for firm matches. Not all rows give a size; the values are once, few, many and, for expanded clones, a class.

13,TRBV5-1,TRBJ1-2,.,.,TGCGCCAGCAGCACCGACAGACCCTATGGCTACACCTTC,CASSTDRPYGYTF
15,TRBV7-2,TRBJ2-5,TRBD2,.,TGTGCCAGCAGCCCGACTAGCGGGGGATCAGAGACCCAGTACTTC,CASSPTSGGSETQYF
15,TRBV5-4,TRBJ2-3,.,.,TGTGCCAGCAGCTTGACTTCGGGAGATACAGATACGCAGTATTTT,CASSLTSGDTDTQYF
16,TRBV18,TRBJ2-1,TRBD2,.,TGTGCCAGCTCAGTGGGACTAGCGGGAGACAACAATGAGCAGTTCTTC,CASSVGLAGDNNEQFF
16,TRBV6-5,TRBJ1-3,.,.,TGTGCCAGCAGTTACTCACTGGGGCTCGGGGGAAACACCATATATTTT,CASSYSLGLGGNTIYF
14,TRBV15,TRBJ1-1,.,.,TGTGCCACCAGCGCCACCTCATTGAACACTGAAGCTTTCTTT,CATSATSLNTEAFF
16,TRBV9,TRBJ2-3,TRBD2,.,TGTGCCAGCAGCGGCGACCAGCGGGAGGATCGGGATACGCAGTATTTT,CASSGDQREDRDTQYF
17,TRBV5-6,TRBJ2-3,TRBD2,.,TGTGCCAGCAGCTTGTCAACTAGCGGATCCGAGGGAGATACGCAGTATTTT,CASSLSTSGSEGDTQYF
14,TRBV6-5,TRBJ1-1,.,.,TGTGCCAGCAGTTACGGGGGAGAGGGCACTGAAGCTTTCTTT,CASSYGGEGTEAFF
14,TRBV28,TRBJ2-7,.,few,TGTGCCAGCTACCCGCGGGACAACTACTACGAGCAGTACTTC,CASYPRDNYYEQYF
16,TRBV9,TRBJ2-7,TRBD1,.,TGTGCCAGCAGCGTAGGAGGAGGACAGGCGATTTACGAGCAGTACTTC,CASSVGGGQAIYEQYF
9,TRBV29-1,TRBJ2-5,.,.,TGCAGCGTAGGGGAGACCCAGTACTTC,CSVGETQYF
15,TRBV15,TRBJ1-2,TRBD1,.,TGTGCCACCAGCAGAGTGACAGGGGGCAGGAATGGCTACACCTTC,CATSRVTGGRNGYTF
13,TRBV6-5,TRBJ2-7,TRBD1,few,TGTGCCAGCAGCCAGAGACAGGGAAGAGAGCAGTACTTC,CASSQRQGREQYF
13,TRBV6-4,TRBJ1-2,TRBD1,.,TGTGCCAGCAGTGACGGGACAGCTGATGGCTACACCTTC,CASSDGTADGYTF
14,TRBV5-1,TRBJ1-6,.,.,TGCGCCAGCAGCAACCGGGATAATAATTCACCCCTCCACTTT,CASSNRDNNSPLHF
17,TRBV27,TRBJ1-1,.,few,TGTGCCAGCAGTTTATCCGGGGGCAGAGAGGTGAACACTGAAGCTTTCTTT,CASSLSGGREVNTEAFF
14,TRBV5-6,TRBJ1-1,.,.,TGTGCCAGCAGTTTGGGGCAGGGATTTCGTGAAGCTTTCTTT,CASSLGQGFREAFF
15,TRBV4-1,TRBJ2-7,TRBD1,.,TGCGCCAGCAGCCTACCCGGCCTGGACAGGGAAGAGCAGTACTTC,CASSLPGLDREEQYF
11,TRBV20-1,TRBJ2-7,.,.,TGCAGCGTTGTGTCTGGCCGCCAGCAGTACTTC,CSVVSGRQQYF
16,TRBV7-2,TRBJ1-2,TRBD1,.,TGTGCCAGCAGCCCACACCGGGACAGGGGGCCCTATGGCTACACCTTC,CASSPHRDRGPYGYTF
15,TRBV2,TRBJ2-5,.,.,TGTGCCAGCAGGGCCGGGACTTTCGATCAAGAGACCCAGTACTTC,CASRAGTFDQETQYF
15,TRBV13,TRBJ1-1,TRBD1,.,TGTGCCAGCAGCCCAGGACAGGCCAGAGGGACTGAAGCTTTCTTT,CASSPGQARGTEAFF